These 23 T cell receptor beta chains originate from one sample sequenced in a study of blood T cell repertoires in COVID-19. Data came from immunoSEQ multiplex PCR; TCRdb stores just in-frame clones and leaves some out. Among approximately 330,000 clones, nearly 90% were seen once, and the ten largest hold over 9%. Sequenced: PBMCs or T cells enriched from blood (not recorded which). Receptors were obtained from a woman in her twenties or thirties who had recovered from COVID-19.

Note on this clone: This specimen includes other DNA sequences encoding the same CDR3. This chain joins TRBV19 and TRBJ1-2; no clear D. The length of the CDR3 is 12 residues. Trimming took off 5 bases at V and 6 bases at J, with 10 bases between the two ends. CDR1 and CDR2 (germline): LNHDA, SQIVND (reference sequence). CDR3 in amino acids: CASSFRGDGYTF. In nucleotides, the CDR3 is TGTGCCAGTAGTTTTCGGGGAGATGGCTACACCTTC.

The rearrangement joins TRBV20-1 to TRBJ2-1; maybe TRBD2 (5 bases). The V gene lost 1 base and the J gene lost 15 bases, with 13 bases spanning the gap. CDR1 is DFQATT, CDR2 SNEGSKA, per germline (reference sequence). The CDR3 covers 11 residues. The CDR3 loop reads CSARAVRGLFF. CDR3 bases: TGCAGTGCTAGAGCCGTGCGCGGGTTGTTCTTC.

V is TRBV6-5 and J is TRBJ1-1; 7 positions match TRBD1. This CDR3 spans 14 amino acids. Germline V CDR1 and CDR2: MNHEY, SVGAGI. The V gene end was trimmed by 4 bases and the J gene end by 4 bases; junction bases not matched to a gene: 6. This CDR3 reads CASSSMTGLTEAFF. The CDR3 DNA reads TGTGCCAGCAGTTCAATGACAGGGCTCACTGAAGCTTTCTTT.

The chain's CDR3 is CASSQDETGGNTIYF. In DNA form, the CDR3 reads TGCGCCAGCAGCCAAGATGAAACGGGAGGAAACACCATATATTTT. The chain joins TRBV4-3 to TRBJ1-3; D not certain. Germline CDR1 reads LGHNA; CDR2 reads YSLEER. The ends were cut back, 0 bases at V and 4 bases at J, with 10 bases in the middle. The CDR3 is made up of 15 amino acids.

This sequence joins TRBV4-3 and TRBJ2-1; 10 bases match TRBD2. CDR3 size: 15 residues. Trimming took 4 bases from V and 9 from J; bases not matched to a gene: 9. From germline, CDR1 is LGHNA and CDR2 YSLEER. This CDR3 reads CASSPRPGLASEQFF. CDR3 bases: TGCGCCAGCAGCCCTCGACCGGGACTAGCGAGTGAGCAGTTCTTC.

The gene calls are TRBV6-5 and TRBJ1-2; D possibly corresponds to TRBD1 (5 bases). CDR3 length: 13 amino acids. The germline V gene has CDR1 MNHEY and CDR2 SVGAGI. V lost 10 bases and J lost 6, with 18 bases in between. The DNA for the CDR3 is TGTGCCACGCGTCGGGGGGGGAGACATGGCTACACCTTC. This codes for CATRRGGRHGYTF.

J is TRBJ2-7 and V is TRBV6-5; a possible D gene is TRBD2 (5 bases). V was pared by 5 bases and J by 2 bases, with 13 bases between. The CDR3 runs to 14 residues. CDR1 MNHEY and CDR2 SVGAGI come from the germline V gene. Here the CDR3 reads CASSTDSVTYEQYF. In DNA, the CDR3 is TGTGCCAGCAGTACGGACTCCGTGACCTACGAGCAGTACTTC.

CDR3 in DNA: TGTGCCAGCAGCCAAGCCGAGACAGGGGTAGGCTACACCTTC. It is translated as CASSQAETGVGYTF. The chain couples TRBV3-1 (or the pseudogene TRBV3-2) to TRBJ1-2, with TRBD1 matching 8 bases. The V segment lost 1 base and the J segment 8 bases; nucleotides outside the gene matches: 6. Germline assignment: CDR1 LGHDT and CDR2 YNNKEL (reference sequence). The CDR3 covers 14 residues.

For the CDR3, the DNA is TGTGCCAGCAGTCCAACCGCGACTAGCGGTGCTAGCACAGATACGCAGTATTTT. Translated: CASSPTATSGASTDTQYF. The rearrangement joins TRBV28 to TRBJ2-3, with 9 bases aligning to TRBD2. The CDR3 covers 18 residues. V shed 5 bases, J shed 0 bases, and the junction held 12 bases outside the gene matches. The germline gives CDR1 MDHEN, CDR2 SYDVKM.

The CDR3 is CASITSLGSGDTQYF. The DNA of the CDR3 is TGTGCCAGCATTACCTCACTAGGATCAGGAGATACGCAGTATTTT. The V gene is TRBV28, the J gene TRBJ2-3, with D perhaps matching TRBD2 (5 bases). V lost 7 bases and J 5 bases, leaving 19 bases between the germline ends. CDR3 size: 15 residues. Germline CDR1 MDHEN, CDR2 SYDVKM. The variable domain in full, completed from reference TRBV28 and TRBJ2-3, reads DVKVTQSSRYLVKRTGEKVFLECVQDMDHENMFWYRQDPGLGLRLIYFSYDVKMKEKGDIPEGYSVSREKKERFSLILESASTNQTSMYLCASITSLGSGDTQYFGPGTRLTVL.

This clone was seen only a few times. The chain uses TRBV30 and TRBJ1-5; D may be TRBD1 (5 bases). V was cut by 3 bases and J by 5 bases, with 17 bases left in between. The CDR3 consists of 15 residues. Germline lookup yields CDR1 GTSNPN and CDR2 SVGIG (reference sequence). CDR3 DNA sequence: TGTGCCTGGAGCCACCTGGGGGAGGGTGATCAGCCCCAGCATTTT. It yields the protein CAWSHLGEGDQPQHF.

The genes are TRBV5-1 and TRBJ1-1, with 7 bases that match TRBD1. The CDR3 loop spans 12 amino acids. Germline CDR1 reads SGHRS; CDR2 reads YFSETQ. J was trimmed by 10 bases and V by 0 bases; bases with no gene match: 3. Here the CDR3 reads CASSLVGGPAFF. The CDR3 DNA follows: TGCGCCAGCAGCTTGGTAGGGGGCCCAGCTTTCTTT.

This CDR3 is CASSDTGAFTDGYTF. The CDR3 region has the DNA TGTGCCAGCAGCGATACTGGGGCTTTTACCGATGGCTACACCTTC. This rearrangement joins TRBV13 to TRBJ1-2, with D possibly matching TRBD1 (5 bases). The CDR3 runs to 15 residues. Looked up from germline, CDR1 is PRHDT and CDR2 is FYEKMQ (reference sequence). Trimming removed 5 bases from V and 6 bases from J, with 19 bases in between.

This clone was counted a few times. V and J are TRBV7-2 and TRBJ1-5; 9 bases line up with TRBD1. The CDR3 contains 19 residues. Per the germline V gene, CDR1 is SGHTA and CDR2 is FQGNSA. V lost 2 bases to trimming and J lost 1 base; unmatched junction nucleotides: 12. As DNA, the CDR3 is TGTGCCAGCAGCTTATGGGGGACAGGGTATGGAAGGAGCAATCAGCCCCAGCATTTT. This gives the protein CASSLWGTGYGRSNQPQHF. The variable domain in full, completed from reference TRBV7-2 and TRBJ1-5, reads GAGVSQSPSNKVTEKGKDVELRCDPISGHTALYWYRQSLGQGLEFLIYFQGNSAPDKSGLPSDRFSAERTGGSVSTLTIQRTQQEDSAVYLCASSLWGTGYGRSNQPQHFGDGTRLSIL.

The chain combines TRBV4-2 with TRBJ1-5; D is ambiguous. The CDR3 runs 14 residues. The V gene's germline CDR1 is LGHNA and CDR2 YNFKEQ. V was clipped by 1 base and J by 2 bases, with 6 bases between them. This chain's CDR3 is CASSQGAGNQPQHF. CDR3 nucleotide sequence: TGTGCCAGCAGCCAAGGGGCTGGCAATCAGCCCCAGCATTTT.

The chain carries TRBV3-1 (or the pseudogene TRBV3-2) and TRBJ2-1; 7 bases match TRBD1. Germline CDR1 reads LGHDT; CDR2 reads YNNKEL (reference sequence). There are 14 residues in the CDR3. V shed 2 bases, J shed 5 bases, and the junction held 3 bases outside the gene matches. CDR3 residues: CASSQMGQNNEQFF. The CDR3 DNA follows: TGTGCCAGCAGCCAAATGGGACAGAACAATGAGCAGTTCTTC.

The chain combines TRBV19 with TRBJ2-2; 9 nucleotides agree with TRBD1. This CDR3 contains 14 residues. The trim removed 3 bases at V and 8 bases at J, leaving 4 bases unmatched. Germline V lookup: CDR1 LNHDA, CDR2 SQIVND (reference sequence). Written as DNA, the CDR3 is TGTGCCAGTAGTATCAACAGGGGGCATGGGGAGCTGTTTTTT. Protein sequence: CASSINRGHGELFF.

The chain uses TRBV4-3 and TRBJ2-5; TRBD2 agrees at 7 bases. Germline assignment: CDR1 LGHNA and CDR2 YSLEER. With V trimmed by 4 bases and J by 5 bases, 16 bases remained unmatched. CDR3 length: 17 residues. CDR3 sequence: CASSPRVAGGGGETQYF. The CDR3 region has the DNA TGCGCCAGCAGCCCGAGGGTAGCGGGCGGAGGTGGTGAGACCCAGTACTTC.

This clone showed up just once. The chain uses TRBV19 and TRBJ1-1, with D uncertain. The V end was cut by 5 bases, the J end by 0 bases, with 10 bases between. Germline assignment: CDR1 LNHDA and CDR2 SQIVND (reference sequence). The CDR3 is made up of 14 amino acids. CDR3 residues: CASSLLLLNTEAFF. The DNA of the CDR3 is TGTGCCAGTAGTTTGTTACTGCTGAACACTGAAGCTTTCTTT. The whole variable domain, remainder taken from reference TRBV19 and TRBJ1-1, is DGGITQSPKYLFRKEGQNVTLSCEQNLNHDAMYWYRQDPGQGLRLIYYSQIVNDFQKGDIAEGYSVSREKKESFPLTVTSAQKNPTAFYLCASSLLLLNTEAFFGQGTRLTVV.

In this sample, this clone turned up once. V and J are TRBV25-1 and TRBJ2-5, with D perhaps TRBD2 (5 bases). CDR1 MGHDK and CDR2 SYGVNS come from the germline V gene. The CDR3 is made up of 14 amino acids. V was cut by 2 bases and J by 5 bases, with 12 bases left in between. CDR3 DNA sequence: TGTGCCAGCAGTGAAGCTGAGGGATTGGAGACCCAGTACTTC. Translated: CASSEAEGLETQYF.

The V gene is TRBV19, the J gene TRBJ2-3; a possible D gene is TRBD1 (5 bases). The CDR3 consists of 14 residues. The germline V gene encodes CDR1 LNHDA and CDR2 SQIVND (reference sequence). Trimming removed 8 bases from V and 2 bases from J, with 14 bases in between. This chain's CDR3 is CASGWGLITDTQYF. The CDR3 nucleotides read TGTGCCAGTGGATGGGGCCTGATCACAGATACGCAGTATTTT. The variable domain in full, completed from reference TRBV19 and TRBJ2-3, reads DGGITQSPKYLFRKEGQNVTLSCEQNLNHDAMYWYRQDPGQGLRLIYYSQIVNDFQKGDIAEGYSVSREKKESFPLTVTSAQKNPTAFYLCASGWGLITDTQYFGPGTRLTVL.

This rearrangement joins TRBV3-1 (or the pseudogene TRBV3-2) to TRBJ2-4; no clear D gene. Germline lookup yields CDR1 LGHDT and CDR2 YNNKEL (reference sequence). The CDR3 is 17 residues long. The V end lost 1 base, the J end lost 0 bases, and 13 bases lay between the germline ends. The CDR3 here is CASSQGHLLGAKNIQYF. The CDR3 coding sequence is TGTGCCAGCAGCCAAGGACACCTACTTGGAGCCAAAAACATTCAGTACTTC.

In its sample, this clone was seen once. The V call is TRBV6-5, the J call TRBJ1-2, with D maybe TRBD1 (5 bases). V was clipped by 4 bases and J by 8 bases, with 17 bases between them. Germline loops: CDR1 MNHEY, CDR2 SVGAGI. The length of the CDR3 is 14 residues. The CDR3 protein is CASSLIGGDRGYTF. CDR3 sequence (DNA): TGTGCCAGCAGTTTGATCGGCGGGGACCGAGGCTACACCTTC.